A selection of T cell receptor beta chains follows, all from one sample in a study of CD8 T cells in Susac syndrome. TCRdb analysed the immunoSEQ multiplex PCR reads with MiXCR anew, one entry per CDR3 protein. Here the sample spans hundreds of thousands of distinct CDR3 sequences, about 91% being singletons. The sequenced sample consisted of CD8+ T cells from PBMCs. These receptors were obtained from a human donor with multiple sclerosis. CDR3s include the opening cysteine and the closing phenylalanine or tryptophan. The D gene is left open where the match is weak. Not all rows give a size; the values are once, few, many and, for expanded clones, a class.

CDR3 length: 15
D gene: .
V gene: TRBV19
J gene: TRBJ2-1
clone size: .
CDR3 DNA: TGTGCCAGTAGTAGCCTAGAGAGAATCTACAATGAGCAGTTCTTC
CDR3 protein: CASSSLERIYNEQFF

CDR3 length: 18
D gene: .
V gene: TRBV21-1
J gene: TRBJ2-3
clone size: .
CDR3 DNA: TGTGCCAGCAGCACGCCCCACCAGCGGGAGGCCAGCACAGATACGCAGTATTTT
CDR3 protein: CASSTPHQREASTDTQYF

CDR3 length: 15
D gene: TRBD1
V gene: TRBV12-3/TRBV12-4
J gene: TRBJ1-3
clone size: .
CDR3 DNA: TGTGCCAGCAGGCTCGGACAGGGAGAGGGGAACACCATATATTTT
CDR3 protein: CASRLGQGEGNTIYF

CDR3 length: 16
D gene: .
V gene: TRBV4-3
J gene: TRBJ2-7
clone size: .
CDR3 DNA: TGCGCCAGCAGCCAAGATCGAAATAGCCGAGCCTACGAGCAGTACTTC
CDR3 protein: CASSQDRNSRAYEQYF

CDR3 length: 14
D gene: .
V gene: TRBV6-2/TRBV6-3
J gene: TRBJ2-7
clone size: .
CDR3 DNA: TGTGCCAGCACCCGAGGGGCTGTTACCTACGAGCAGTACTTC
CDR3 protein: CASTRGAVTYEQYF

CDR3 length: 13
D gene: .
V gene: TRBV18
J gene: TRBJ2-5
clone size: .
CDR3 DNA: TGTGCCAGCTCACCAGAGGGTGGAGAGACCCAGTACTTC
CDR3 protein: CASSPEGGETQYF

CDR3 length: 13
D gene: .
V gene: TRBV4-2
J gene: TRBJ2-2
clone size: .
CDR3 DNA: TGTGCCAGCAGCGGGAGTGACACCGGGGAGCTGTTTTTT
CDR3 protein: CASSGSDTGELFF

CDR3 length: 16
D gene: .
V gene: TRBV4-3
J gene: TRBJ2-6
clone size: few
CDR3 DNA: TGCGCCAGCAGCCAAGATATGGGCTCTGGGGCCAACGTCCTGACTTTC
CDR3 protein: CASSQDMGSGANVLTF

CDR3 length: 15
D gene: TRBD2
V gene: TRBV5-6
J gene: TRBJ2-7
clone size: .
CDR3 DNA: TGTGCCAGCAGCTTGGCTCGGGACTATGACTACGAGCAGTACTTC
CDR3 protein: CASSLARDYDYEQYF

CDR3 length: 15
D gene: .
V gene: TRBV9
J gene: TRBJ1-2
clone size: .
CDR3 DNA: TGTGCCAGCAGCTCCTGGGACACGGCTAACTATGGCTACACCTTC
CDR3 protein: CASSSWDTANYGYTF

CDR3 length: 15
D gene: TRBD1
V gene: TRBV7-9
J gene: TRBJ1-1
clone size: .
CDR3 DNA: TGTGCCAGCAGCCCAAATCCCCAGGGGGCGACTGAAGCTTTCTTT
CDR3 protein: CASSPNPQGATEAFF

CDR3 length: 19
D gene: TRBD2
V gene: TRBV7-3
J gene: TRBJ2-5
clone size: once
CDR3 DNA: TGTGCCAGCAGCTTAACGTCGAAGCGGGAGTATGGGCAACTAGAGACCCAGTACTTC
CDR3 protein: CASSLTSKREYGQLETQYF

CDR3 length: 12
D gene: .
V gene: TRBV6-2/TRBV6-3
J gene: TRBJ1-5
clone size: .
CDR3 DNA: TGTGCCAGCAGTTACTCCTTTCAGCCCCAGCATTTT
CDR3 protein: CASSYSFQPQHF

CDR3 length: 14
D gene: .
V gene: TRBV6-2/TRBV6-3
J gene: TRBJ1-1
clone size: once
CDR3 DNA: TGTGCCAGCAGTTACAGTCAGGGCCACCTTGAAGCTTTCTTT
CDR3 protein: CASSYSQGHLEAFF

CDR3 length: 12
D gene: .
V gene: TRBV19
J gene: TRBJ1-1
clone size: .
CDR3 DNA: TGTGCCAGTAGTCTTTCGATGACTGAAGCTTTCTTT
CDR3 protein: CASSLSMTEAFF

CDR3 length: 17
D gene: .
V gene: TRBV10-3
J gene: TRBJ1-1
clone size: few
CDR3 DNA: TGTGCCATCAGTGAGTCGTCCAGGGGAGGGAGAAACACTGAAGCTTTCTTT
CDR3 protein: CAISESSRGGRNTEAFF

CDR3 length: 15
D gene: .
V gene: TRBV14
J gene: TRBJ1-2
clone size: .
CDR3 DNA: TGTGCCAGCAGCCCTCGGGGCACGGAGGCCGATGGCTACACCTTC
CDR3 protein: CASSPRGTEADGYTF

CDR3 length: 17
D gene: TRBD1
V gene: TRBV28
J gene: TRBJ2-7
clone size: once
CDR3 DNA: TGTGCCAGCAGTTTGGCCCTCGGGACAGGGCGAGACTACGAGCAGTACTTC
CDR3 protein: CASSLALGTGRDYEQYF

CDR3 length: 16
D gene: TRBD1
V gene: TRBV15
J gene: TRBJ2-7
clone size: .
CDR3 DNA: TGTGCCACCAGCAGAGATTCACCAGGGGGCCCCTACGAGCAGTACTTC
CDR3 protein: CATSRDSPGGPYEQYF

CDR3 length: 15
D gene: TRBD2
V gene: TRBV20-1
J gene: TRBJ2-1
clone size: once
CDR3 DNA: TGCAGTGCTAGGGCTAGCGGGGGGCCCTACAATGAGCAGTTCTTC
CDR3 protein: CSARASGGPYNEQFF

CDR3 length: 14
D gene: .
V gene: TRBV6-2/TRBV6-3
J gene: TRBJ2-5
clone size: .
CDR3 DNA: TGTGCCAGCACCACCGACGGAACCCCGGGGACCCAGTACTTC
CDR3 protein: CASTTDGTPGTQYF

CDR3 length: 14
D gene: .
V gene: TRBV7-9
J gene: TRBJ2-7
clone size: .
CDR3 DNA: TGTGCCAGCAGCCCACAGAACCACGAGAACGAGCAGTACTTC
CDR3 protein: CASSPQNHENEQYF

CDR3 length: 14
D gene: .
V gene: TRBV4-1
J gene: TRBJ1-1
clone size: .
CDR3 DNA: TGCGCCAGCAGCCAAGAGGGGCGGCCAAATCGAGCTTTCTTT
CDR3 protein: CASSQEGRPNRAFF

CDR3 length: 12
D gene: .
V gene: TRBV29-1
J gene: TRBJ2-1
clone size: .
CDR3 DNA: TGCAGCGTTATGACGGACTACGATGAGCAGTTCTTC
CDR3 protein: CSVMTDYDEQFF

CDR3 length: 15
D gene: TRBD1
V gene: TRBV13
J gene: TRBJ2-3
clone size: once
CDR3 DNA: TGTGCCAGCAGCTTAGAACAGGGGGTCACAGATACGCAGTATTTT
CDR3 protein: CASSLEQGVTDTQYF

CDR3 length: 13
D gene: .
V gene: TRBV19
J gene: TRBJ1-1
clone size: few
CDR3 DNA: TGTGCCAGTAGTGTCCGGGTGAACACTGAAGCTTTCTTT
CDR3 protein: CASSVRVNTEAFF

CDR3 length: 16
D gene: TRBD2
V gene: TRBV7-2
J gene: TRBJ2-7
clone size: .
CDR3 DNA: TGTGCCAGCAGCTTAACGAGTGCGGGAGAGGGATACGAGCAGTACTTC
CDR3 protein: CASSLTSAGEGYEQYF

CDR3 length: 14
D gene: .
V gene: TRBV6-5
J gene: TRBJ1-2
clone size: .
CDR3 DNA: TGTGCCAGCAGTCCCGGGGGCCGATACTATGGCTACACCTTC
CDR3 protein: CASSPGGRYYGYTF

CDR3 length: 15
D gene: .
V gene: TRBV7-3
J gene: TRBJ2-5
clone size: .
CDR3 DNA: TGTGCCAGCAGCCCTGGAGGGGGTACGGGAGAGACCCAGTACTTC
CDR3 protein: CASSPGGGTGETQYF

CDR3 length: 14
D gene: TRBD2
V gene: TRBV27
J gene: TRBJ2-3
clone size: .
CDR3 DNA: TGTGCCAGCAGAAGGCTAGCGGGATTAGATACGCAGTATTTT
CDR3 protein: CASRRLAGLDTQYF

CDR3 length: 13
D gene: .
V gene: TRBV5-4
J gene: TRBJ2-5
clone size: .
CDR3 DNA: TGTGCCAGCAGCGATCGGACAACAAGGGACCAGTACTTC
CDR3 protein: CASSDRTTRDQYF

CDR3 length: 13
D gene: .
V gene: TRBV19
J gene: TRBJ2-1
clone size: .
CDR3 DNA: TGTGCCAGTAGTACGGGGGGCTACAATGGGCAGTTCTTC
CDR3 protein: CASSTGGYNGQFF

CDR3 length: 16
D gene: TRBD1
V gene: TRBV11-2
J gene: TRBJ1-4
clone size: .
CDR3 DNA: TGTGCCAGCAGCTTTGGACAGGAGCCCTTTAATGAAAAACTGTTTTTT
CDR3 protein: CASSFGQEPFNEKLFF

CDR3 length: 15
D gene: .
V gene: TRBV20-1
J gene: TRBJ2-7
clone size: .
CDR3 DNA: TGCAGTGCTAGAGATCTGGAGGGGGAATCCTACGAGCAGTACTTC
CDR3 protein: CSARDLEGESYEQYF

CDR3 length: 14
D gene: .
V gene: TRBV4-3
J gene: TRBJ2-1
clone size: .
CDR3 DNA: TGCGCCAGCAGCCAAGGCGGAGGGGAGATGGCCCGGTTCTTC
CDR3 protein: CASSQGGGEMARFF

CDR3 length: 16
D gene: .
V gene: TRBV6-2/TRBV6-3
J gene: TRBJ1-1
clone size: few
CDR3 DNA: TGTGCCAGCAGTTACTCGAGGGGGTCAGTAAACACTGAAGCTTTCTTT
CDR3 protein: CASSYSRGSVNTEAFF

CDR3 length: 13
D gene: .
V gene: TRBV28
J gene: TRBJ1-3
clone size: once
CDR3 DNA: TGTGCCAGCAGTCCTACACCTGGAAACACCATATATTTT
CDR3 protein: CASSPTPGNTIYF

CDR3 length: 13
D gene: .
V gene: TRBV14
J gene: TRBJ2-1
clone size: .
CDR3 DNA: TGTGCCAGCAGCCCGGGACTGCACAATGAGCAGTTCTTC
CDR3 protein: CASSPGLHNEQFF

CDR3 length: 13
D gene: .
V gene: TRBV20-1
J gene: TRBJ1-1
clone size: .
CDR3 DNA: TGCAGTGCAATGGACGGAATGAACACTGAAGCTTTCTTT
CDR3 protein: CSAMDGMNTEAFF

CDR3 length: 17
D gene: TRBD1
V gene: TRBV18
J gene: TRBJ1-5
clone size: .
CDR3 DNA: TGTGCCAGCTCACCACGTGCAGCGGACAGGGCAGATCAGCCCCAGCATTTT
CDR3 protein: CASSPRAADRADQPQHF

CDR3 length: 16
D gene: .
V gene: TRBV28
J gene: TRBJ2-1
clone size: .
CDR3 DNA: TGTGCCAGCAGTTTATACGGGAAAAGCTCCTACAATGAGCAGTTCTTC
CDR3 protein: CASSLYGKSSYNEQFF

CDR3 length: 15
D gene: TRBD1
V gene: TRBV9
J gene: TRBJ2-7
clone size: once
CDR3 DNA: TGTGCCAGCAGCGTAGAGGGGACAGAAGCCTACGAGCAGTACTTC
CDR3 protein: CASSVEGTEAYEQYF

CDR3 length: 15
D gene: .
V gene: TRBV15
J gene: TRBJ2-3
clone size: .
CDR3 DNA: TGTGCCACCAGCAGTTGGGCGGTCCTCACAGATACGCAGTATTTT
CDR3 protein: CATSSWAVLTDTQYF

CDR3 length: 13
D gene: .
V gene: TRBV6-6
J gene: TRBJ2-2
clone size: .
CDR3 DNA: TGTGCCAGCAGTTGGGTGAACACCGGGGAGCTGTTTTTT
CDR3 protein: CASSWVNTGELFF

CDR3 length: 13
D gene: TRBD2
V gene: TRBV11-2
J gene: TRBJ2-7
clone size: .
CDR3 DNA: TGTGCCAGCACCCCGGGAGGGGCCTACGAGCAGTACTTC
CDR3 protein: CASTPGGAYEQYF

CDR3 length: 17
D gene: .
V gene: TRBV20-1
J gene: TRBJ2-1
clone size: .
CDR3 DNA: TGCAGTGCTAGAGGGCACATGGGGCCCAGCTCCTACAATGAGCAGTTCTTC
CDR3 protein: CSARGHMGPSSYNEQFF

CDR3 length: 14
D gene: .
V gene: TRBV3-1
J gene: TRBJ2-5
clone size: once
CDR3 DNA: TGTGCCAGCAGCCAAAGGGGGTTCGCGCAGACCCAGTACTTC
CDR3 protein: CASSQRGFAQTQYF

CDR3 length: 17
D gene: .
V gene: TRBV19
J gene: TRBJ2-4
clone size: .
CDR3 DNA: TGTGCCAGTAGTATTGGGCTCGGGCCAGTGGCCAAAAACATTCAGTACTTC
CDR3 protein: CASSIGLGPVAKNIQYF

CDR3 length: 15
D gene: TRBD1
V gene: TRBV9
J gene: TRBJ1-2
clone size: .
CDR3 DNA: TGTGCCAGCAGCTCCTCAGGGACAGCCGTGTATGGCTACACCTTC
CDR3 protein: CASSSSGTAVYGYTF

CDR3 length: 14
D gene: .
V gene: TRBV12-3/TRBV12-4
J gene: TRBJ2-1
clone size: .
CDR3 DNA: TGTGCCAGCAGTTTATCGGGATTGGGCAATGAGCAGTTCTTC
CDR3 protein: CASSLSGLGNEQFF

CDR3 length: 13
D gene: .
V gene: TRBV27
J gene: TRBJ2-3
clone size: .
CDR3 DNA: TGTGCCAGCAGTTTCTGGCCTGGGGATACGCAGTATTTT
CDR3 protein: CASSFWPGDTQYF

CDR3 length: 16
D gene: .
V gene: TRBV24-1
J gene: TRBJ2-1
clone size: .
CDR3 DNA: TGTGCCACCAGTGATTCCCGGGAGAGCGCCTACAATGAGCAGTTCTTC
CDR3 protein: CATSDSRESAYNEQFF

CDR3 length: 17
D gene: .
V gene: TRBV23-1
J gene: TRBJ1-2
clone size: .
CDR3 DNA: TGCGCCAGCAGTCAGCCTTTGCAAAAACGGCTGAACTATGGCTACACCTTC
CDR3 protein: CASSQPLQKRLNYGYTF

CDR3 length: 14
D gene: TRBD2
V gene: TRBV6-2/TRBV6-3
J gene: TRBJ2-1
clone size: .
CDR3 DNA: TGTGCCAGCAGCCATCAGCGGGAGTTGGGTGAGCAGTTCTTC
CDR3 protein: CASSHQRELGEQFF

CDR3 length: 14
D gene: .
V gene: TRBV7-2
J gene: TRBJ2-1
clone size: .
CDR3 DNA: TGTGCCAGCAGCTTAGTTCCGCGAGGGGATGAGCAGTTCTTC
CDR3 protein: CASSLVPRGDEQFF